This T cell receptor beta chain was obtained from a study of T and B cells in COVID-19 patients. The CDR3 loop spans 13 amino acids. V was shortened by 4 bases and J by 3 bases, with 10 bases between the two germline ends. Germline V gene data show CDR1 as SGHDN and CDR2 as FVKESK. Multiplex PCR with BIOMED2 TRB-A/B primer pools amplified TRB rearrangements. MiXCR, applied by TCRdb to the multiplex PCR reads, yields one record per CDR3 protein. The sample holds about 4,600 distinct CDR3 sequences; 25% to 35% are singletons and the top ten take 30% to 45%. From blood, about 240-550 ng of genomic DNA served as TRB template.

The sample was blood. This clonotype was obtained from a human donor with active COVID-19. The chain carries TRBV14 and TRBJ2-7; tentatively, D is TRBD2 (6 bases). The CDR3 spells CASSRDFFYEQYF. The CDR3, as DNA: TGTGCCAGCAGCCGGGACTTCTTCTACGAGCAGTACTTC.